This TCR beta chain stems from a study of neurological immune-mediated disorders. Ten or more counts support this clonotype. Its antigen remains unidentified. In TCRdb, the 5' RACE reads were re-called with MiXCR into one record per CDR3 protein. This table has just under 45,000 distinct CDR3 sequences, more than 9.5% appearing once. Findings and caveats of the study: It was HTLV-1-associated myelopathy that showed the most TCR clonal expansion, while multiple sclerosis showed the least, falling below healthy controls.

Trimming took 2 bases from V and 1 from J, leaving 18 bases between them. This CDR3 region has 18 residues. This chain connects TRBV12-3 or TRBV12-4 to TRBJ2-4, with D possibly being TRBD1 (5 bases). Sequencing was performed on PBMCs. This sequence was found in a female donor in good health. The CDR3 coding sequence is TGTGCCAGCAGTTTAACGTCGGCAGGGATTTTGGCCAAAAACATTCAGTACTTC. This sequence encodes CASSLTSAGILAKNIQYF.